These 24 T cell receptor beta chains came from one sample sequenced in a study of cytomegalovirus exposure and HLA in healthy donors. The primer mix had 60 Vbeta and 13 Jbeta primers. Libraries were prepared by immunoSEQ multiplex PCR; TCRdb keeps only in-frame clonotypes and omits some of them. The repertoire holds 97,000 or so clones, with around 77% as singletons. Sequencing was carried out using PBMCs. These receptors were taken from a male donor in good health and CMV-seropositive.

The gene calls are TRBV11-1 and TRBJ2-7; 11 bases fit TRBD2. Losses at the gene ends were 1 base for V and 7 bases for J; bases not matched to a gene: 3. Germline CDR1 SGHAT, CDR2 FQDESV (reference sequence). The CDR3 consists of 14 residues. The CDR3 nucleotides read TGTGCCAGCAGCTTAGTGCGACTAGCGGGAGAGCAGTACTTC. This codes for CASSLVRLAGEQYF.

The chain employs TRBV5-1 and TRBJ2-7, with D possibly matching TRBD1 (6 bases). The germline V gene encodes CDR1 SGHRS and CDR2 YFSETQ. The V end lost 4 bases, the J end lost 3 bases, and 17 bases lay between the germline ends. The CDR3 sequence is 15 residues long. As DNA, the CDR3 is TGCGCCAGCAGCCCGGGTTGGGGGCCCGGCTACGAGCAGTACTTC. Amino acids: CASSPGWGPGYEQYF.

The chain links TRBV7-2 to TRBJ2-5; D is undetermined. Per the germline V gene, CDR1 is SGHTA and CDR2 is FQGNSA. The V gene lost 7 bases and the J gene lost 6 bases, with 12 bases spanning the gap. The CDR3 loop spans 12 amino acids. The DNA of the CDR3 is TGTGCCAGCACCACAAATTATCAGACCCAGTACTTC. As protein: CASTTNYQTQYF. The full variable domain, completed using reference TRBV7-2 and TRBJ2-5, is GAGVSQSPSNKVTEKGKDVELRCDPISGHTALYWYRQSLGQGLEFLIYFQGNSAPDKSGLPSDRFSAERTGGSVSTLTIQRTQQEDSAVYLCASTTNYQTQYFGPGTRLLVL.

V gene TRBV18 combines with J gene TRBJ1-4, with a possible D match to TRBD1 (5 bases). Germline CDR1 KGHSH, CDR2 LQKENI. Trimming cost V 1 base and J 3 bases, with 9 bases left between them. This CDR3 spans 15 amino acids. CDR3 in DNA: TGTGCCAGCTCACCACAGGGGTTTCCTAATGAAAAACTGTTTTTT. It is translated as CASSPQGFPNEKLFF.

The chain is built from TRBV7-2 and TRBJ1-5, with a weak D call TRBD1 (6 bases). V gave up 8 bases and J gave up 5 bases, with 13 bases separating them. Germline CDR1 is SGHTA and CDR2 is FQGNSA. The CDR3 has 13 amino acids. The chain's CDR3 is CASGSQGHQPQHF. Written as DNA, the CDR3 is TGTGCCAGCGGATCCCAGGGGCATCAGCCCCAGCATTTT.

This clone appeared a few times. CDR3 coding DNA: TGTGCCAGCAGCCAATCGCCGGGCACAGGAACTGAAGCTTTCTTT. It is translated as CASSQSPGTGTEAFF. This chain uses TRBV5-4 with TRBJ1-1; tentatively, D is TRBD1 (5 bases). V dropped 4 bases and J dropped 5 bases, with 18 bases sitting between them. The CDR3 extends over 15 amino acids. Germline lookup yields CDR1 SGHNT and CDR2 YYREEE (reference sequence).

The rearrangement joins TRBV5-1 to TRBJ2-5; 9 nucleotides align to TRBD1. In germline, CDR1 is SGHRS, CDR2 YFSETQ. The CDR3 is 20 amino acids. V shed 4 bases and J 5 bases; nucleotides not matched to a gene: 24. The CDR3 reads CASSAGTGYFLSPVGETQYF. CDR3 coding DNA: TGCGCCAGCAGCGCGGGGACAGGGTATTTTCTATCCCCTGTGGGGGAGACCCAGTACTTC.

The rearrangement uses TRBV7-2 and TRBJ1-3; 9 bases are a match to TRBD1. The CDR3 is 16 residues long. The J segment lost 4 bases and the V segment lost 4 bases, leaving 8 bases of the junction unmatched. CDR1 is SGHTA, CDR2 FQGNSA, per germline. The CDR3 region has the DNA TGTGCCAGCAGCTCACTTCTCGGGACAGGGGGAAACACCATATATTTT. Translated: CASSSLLGTGGNTIYF. The variable domain in full, completed from reference TRBV7-2 and TRBJ1-3, reads GAGVSQSPSNKVTEKGKDVELRCDPISGHTALYWYRQSLGQGLEFLIYFQGNSAPDKSGLPSDRFSAERTGGSVSTLTIQRTQQEDSAVYLCASSSLLGTGGNTIYFGEGSWLTVV.

The chain uses TRBV21-1 and TRBJ2-1; the table's TRBD2 call for D was not verified on the DNA. TRBV21-1 is a pseudogene locus. The CDR3 covers 17 residues. As DNA, the CDR3 is TGTGCCAGCAGCCCCCTCCCAGCTAGCGGGAGGGCCCATTTGCAGTTCTTC. This codes for CASSPLPASGRAHLQFF.

This rearrangement joins TRBV7-8 to TRBJ2-7, with TRBD1 matching over 7 bases. After removal of 3 bases from V and 6 bases from J, the junction contained 17 bases not matched to a gene. The CDR3 runs 17 residues. Germline CDR1 and CDR2: SGHVS and FQNEAQ. The CDR3 DNA sequence: TGTGCCAGCAGCTTTAGTAACTCCCGGGACAGCCCTTCCGAGCAGTACTTC. Its protein product is CASSFSNSRDSPSEQYF.

In this sample, this clone turned up a few times. Other DNA sequences of this sample code for an identical CDR3. The V gene is TRBV9, the J gene TRBJ2-1, with D uncertain. Trimming took off 0 bases at V and 0 bases at J, with 7 bases between the two ends. The germline CDR1 and CDR2 sequences are SGDLS and YYNGEE. The CDR3 consists of 15 residues. CDR3 DNA sequence: TGTGCCAGCAGCGTAGGGGCCGGCTCCTACAATGAGCAGTTCTTC. As protein: CASSVGAGSYNEQFF.

In this sample, this clone turned up once. The genes are TRBV29-1 and TRBJ1-1; D may be TRBD1 (6 bases). This CDR3 contains 13 residues. V was pared by 2 bases and J by 5 bases, with 12 bases between. The germline gives CDR1 SQVTM, CDR2 ANQGSEA. The CDR3 DNA sequence: TGCAGCGTTGAACCGCGGGGGCGAACTGAAGCTTTCTTT. It codes for CSVEPRGRTEAFF.

This sequence joins TRBV5-1 and TRBJ2-5; 7 nucleotides line up with TRBD1. The CDR3 is 15 amino acids. Germline CDR1 and CDR2: SGHRS and YFSETQ. Trimming took 1 base from V and 2 from J; bases not matched to a gene: 5. The CDR3 bases are TGCGCCAGCAGCTTGTTCGGGACAGAACAAGAGACCCAGTACTTC. This encodes CASSLFGTEQETQYF. Variable domain in full (rest from reference TRBV5-1 and TRBJ2-5): KAGVTQTPRYLIKTRGQQVTLSCSPISGHRSVSWYQQTPGQGLQFLFEYFSETQRNKGNFPGRFSGRQFSNSRSEMNVSTLELGDSALYLCASSLFGTEQETQYFGPGTRLLVL.

The rearrangement uses TRBV7-9 and TRBJ2-3; D perhaps matches TRBD2 (6 bases). The germline V and J ends were trimmed by 7 bases and 3 bases, with 20 bases remaining between them. This CDR3 region has 16 residues. Germline V gives CDR1 SEHNR, CDR2 FQNEAQ (reference sequence). The CDR3 loop is CASIPGTLALTDTQYF. CDR3 DNA sequence: TGTGCCAGCATCCCAGGAACACTAGCCCTAACAGATACGCAGTATTTT.

V gene TRBV5-1 combines with J gene TRBJ1-3; D gene unclear. Trimming left V 6 bases short and J 9 bases short, with 13 bases between. The germline V gene encodes CDR1 SGHRS and CDR2 YFSETQ. This CDR3 region has 12 residues. The DNA for the CDR3 is TGCGCCAGCATGCAGGCCCCAGGCACCATATATTTT. It yields the protein CASMQAPGTIYF.

This clone was found a few times. The chain joins TRBV5-1 to TRBJ1-3; 8 nucleotides line up with TRBD1. CDR3 length equals 15 residues. With 4 bases clipped from V and 2 bases from J, the junction kept 5 bases outside the gene matches. The germline V gene has CDR1 SGHRS and CDR2 YFSETQ. The CDR3 loop reads CASSNDRGTGNTIYF. DNA of the CDR3: TGCGCCAGCAGCAACGACAGGGGCACTGGAAACACCATATATTTT.

This sequence joins TRBV21-1 and TRBJ1-1. TRBV21-1 is a known pseudogene. The CDR3 has 16 amino acids. The CDR3 here is CASSKVRRELNTEAFF. The CDR3 nucleotides read TGTGCCAGCAGCAAAGTTAGGAGGGAGTTGAACACTGAAGCTTTCTTT.

The chain is built from TRBV7-9 and TRBJ2-1; 10 nucleotides align to TRBD2. The CDR3 contains 16 residues. Trimming cost V 1 base and J 9 bases; bases outside gene matches: 9. CDR1 is SEHNR, CDR2 FQNEAQ, per germline (reference sequence). The CDR3 here is CASSLGLAGAGSEQFF. The CDR3 bases are TGTGCCAGCAGCTTAGGGCTAGCGGGAGCTGGGAGTGAGCAGTTCTTC.

The J gene is TRBJ2-7, the V gene TRBV2; 8 bases map to TRBD2. V lost 3 bases and J lost 5; bases outside the gene matches: 9. The CDR3 loop spans 15 amino acids. Germline V gene sequence: CDR1 SNHLY, CDR2 FYNNEI. DNA for the CDR3: TGTGCCAGCAGTGATCCATGGCGGGAGGAGGACGAGCAGTACTTC. It yields the protein CASSDPWREEDEQYF.

The rearrangement links TRBV18 to TRBJ2-7; 10 bases align to TRBD1. Germline-derived CDR1 and CDR2 are KGHSH and LQKENI. The CDR3 covers 14 residues. V was clipped by 5 bases and J by 6 bases; unmatched bases: 7. The CDR3 protein is CASSSRDRGGEQYF. The CDR3 DNA reads as TGTGCCAGCTCATCCCGGGACAGGGGAGGCGAGCAGTACTTC.

Concerning this clone itself: Relative to the germline gene, one junction end is altered; a read error may explain this. The gene calls are TRBV28 and TRBJ1-4; no clear D. The CDR3 is 15 amino acids. In germline, CDR1 is MDHEN, CDR2 SYDVKM. The CDR3 spells CASSPAGRVNEKPFF. The CDR3 DNA follows: TGTGCCAGCAGCCCGGCGGGCAGAGTAAATGAAAAACCGTTTTTT.

This chain connects TRBV10-3 to TRBJ2-2; the D gene is possibly TRBD1 (6 bases). Germline values: CDR1 ENHRY, CDR2 SYGVKD. Deletions cut 3 bases from V and 6 bases from J, with 14 bases between. This CDR3 comprises 15 residues. CDR3: CAISDPVTGAGELFF. The CDR3 nucleotides read TGTGCCATCAGTGATCCGGTGACAGGAGCCGGGGAGCTGTTTTTT.

The chain joins TRBV9 to TRBJ2-7; 8 bases are a match to TRBD1. This CDR3 is 14 amino acids long. Trimming took 4 bases from V and 0 from J; bases not matched to a gene: 3. Germline CDR1 and CDR2: SGDLS and YYNGEE. CDR3 amino acids: CASSKQGDSYEQYF. Here the CDR3 DNA reads TGTGCCAGCAGCAAACAGGGGGACTCCTACGAGCAGTACTTC.

This clone was observed a few times. This chain joins TRBV25-1 and TRBJ2-7, with 7 bases identical to TRBD1. CDR3 size: 14 residues. Germline CDR1 and CDR2: MGHDK and SYGVNS. Germline trimming cut 6 bases from V and 3 bases from J; bases unmatched to any gene: 8. This CDR3 reads CASRPTGSGYEQYF. The CDR3 DNA follows: TGTGCCAGCAGACCGACAGGGAGCGGCTACGAGCAGTACTTC.